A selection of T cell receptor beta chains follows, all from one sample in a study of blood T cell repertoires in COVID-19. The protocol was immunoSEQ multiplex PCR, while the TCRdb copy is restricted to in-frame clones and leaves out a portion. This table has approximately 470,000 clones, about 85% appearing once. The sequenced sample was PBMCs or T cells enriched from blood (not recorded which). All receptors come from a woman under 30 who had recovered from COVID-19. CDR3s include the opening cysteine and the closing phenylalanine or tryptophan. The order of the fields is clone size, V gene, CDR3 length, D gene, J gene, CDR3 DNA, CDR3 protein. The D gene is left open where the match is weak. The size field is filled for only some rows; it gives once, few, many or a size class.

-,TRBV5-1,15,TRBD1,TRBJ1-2,TGCGCCAGCAGCTTAACCGGGACAGGGGACTATGGCTACACCTTC,CASSLTGTGDYGYTF
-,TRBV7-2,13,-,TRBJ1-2,TGTGCCAGCAGCTTAGTCGGGGGCTATGGCTACACCTTC,CASSLVGGYGYTF
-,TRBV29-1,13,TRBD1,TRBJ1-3,TGCAGCGTCGGACAGGGAGGGGGAAACACCATATATTTT,CSVGQGGGNTIYF
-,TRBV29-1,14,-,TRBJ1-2,TGCAGCGTAGTTACAGCGCGAGGGTCCTATGGCTACACCTTC,CSVVTARGSYGYTF
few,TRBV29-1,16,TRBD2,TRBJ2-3,TGCAGCGCTGCTCGACTAGCGGGTTTTAGCACAGATACGCAGTATTTT,CSAARLAGFSTDTQYF
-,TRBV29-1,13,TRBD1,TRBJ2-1,TGCAGCGTTGACCAGGGACAGGGCAATGAGCAGTTCTTC,CSVDQGQGNEQFF
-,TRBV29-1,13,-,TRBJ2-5,TGCAGCTTCCAGGGGCCTCGGGTGGGGACCCAGTACTTC,CSFQGPRVGTQYF
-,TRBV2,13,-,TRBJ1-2,TGTGCCAGCAGTGCTCAACAGGAAGGAAGCTACACCTTC,CASSAQQEGSYTF
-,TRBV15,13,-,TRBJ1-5,TGTGCCACCAGTCGCGGGGCCGGTCAGCCCCAGCATTTT,CATSRGAGQPQHF
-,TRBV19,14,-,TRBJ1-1,TGTGCCAGTAGGAACCGGGACTACAACACTGAAGCTTTCTTT,CASRNRDYNTEAFF
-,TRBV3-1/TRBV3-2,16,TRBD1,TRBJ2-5,TGTGCCAGCAGTCGGGGGCCAGGACAGGGGGAGGAGACCCAGTACTTC,CASSRGPGQGEETQYF
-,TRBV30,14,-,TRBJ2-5,TGTGCCTGGAGTCGCACAGGGTTGGAAGAGACCCAGTACTTC,CAWSRTGLEETQYF
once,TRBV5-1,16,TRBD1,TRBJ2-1,TGCGCCAGCGGATCCTCTCCGGGACAGGGACGACATGAGCAGTTCTTC,CASGSSPGQGRHEQFF
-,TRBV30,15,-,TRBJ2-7,TGTGCCTGGAGTGTACGAAGCGGATTATCCTACGAGCAGTACTTC,CAWSVRSGLSYEQYF
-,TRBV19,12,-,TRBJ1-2,TGTGCCAGTAGTATGGCCGGGGATGGCTACACCTTC,CASSMAGDGYTF
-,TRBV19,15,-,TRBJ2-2,TGTGCCAGTAGGAGGGAGCGGACTTCCACCGGGGAGCTGTTTTTT,CASRRERTSTGELFF
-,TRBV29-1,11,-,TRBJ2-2,TGCAGTTCCCGAACCGGGGGGGAGCTGTTTTTT,CSSRTGGELFF
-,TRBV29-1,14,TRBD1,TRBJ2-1,TGCAGCGTTGAACGGGACAGGGGGCGCGATGAGCAGTTCTTC,CSVERDRGRDEQFF
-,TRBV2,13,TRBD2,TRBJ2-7,TGTGCCAGCGGGGGGGTTGGGAGGTACGAGCAGTACTTC,CASGGVGRYEQYF
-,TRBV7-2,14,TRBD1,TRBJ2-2,TGTGCCAGCAGCTACGACAGGGGCACCGGGGAGCTGTTTTTT,CASSYDRGTGELFF
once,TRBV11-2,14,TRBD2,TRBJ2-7,TGTGCCAGCAGCTCTAGCGGGGGCGCCTACGAGCAGTACTTC,CASSSSGGAYEQYF
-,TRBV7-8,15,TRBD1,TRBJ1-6,TGTGCCAGCAGCTTCACGGACAGGGGAAATTCACCCCTCCACTTT,CASSFTDRGNSPLHF
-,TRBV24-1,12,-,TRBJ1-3,TGTGCCACGGGAGATTCTGGAAACACCATATATTTT,CATGDSGNTIYF
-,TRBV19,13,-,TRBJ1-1,TGTGCCAGTAGTATTTGGGGCGACACTGAAGCTTTCTTT,CASSIWGDTEAFF
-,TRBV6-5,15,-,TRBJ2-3,TGTGCCGCCAAACCCCGGGACACGAACACAGATACGCAGTATTTT,CAAKPRDTNTDTQYF
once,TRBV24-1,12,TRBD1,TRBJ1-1,TGTGCCACCAGTGAGACAGGGTTTGAAGCTTTCTTT,CATSETGFEAFF
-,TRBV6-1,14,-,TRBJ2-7,TGTGCCAGCAGTGAACAGGGGCGCGCCTACGAGCAGTACTTC,CASSEQGRAYEQYF
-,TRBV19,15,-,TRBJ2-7,TGTGCCAGTAGTATTTACGGGGGGCGAAACTACGAGCAGTACTTC,CASSIYGGRNYEQYF
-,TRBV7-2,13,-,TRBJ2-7,TGTGCCAGCAGCTTCTTAAGCGCAGCCGAGCAGTACTTC,CASSFLSAAEQYF
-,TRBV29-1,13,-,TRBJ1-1,TGCAGCGTTGGAAGGGGACAGAACACTGAAGCTTTCTTT,CSVGRGQNTEAFF
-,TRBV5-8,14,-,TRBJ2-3,TGTGCCAGCAGCTTAACTACAGGGTTAGATACGCAGTATTTT,CASSLTTGLDTQYF
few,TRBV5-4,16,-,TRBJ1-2,TGTGCCAGCAGCTTGGGGGGGCAGGTCCCACTAGGGGGCTACACCTTC,CASSLGGQVPLGGYTF
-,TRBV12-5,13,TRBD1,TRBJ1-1,TGTGCTAGTGGGCACGACAGGGGTAGTGAAGCTTTCTTT,CASGHDRGSEAFF
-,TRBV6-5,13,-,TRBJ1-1,TGTGCCAGCAGTACCACAGAGAACACTGAAGCTTTCTTT,CASSTTENTEAFF
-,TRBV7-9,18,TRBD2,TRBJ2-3,TGTGCCAGCAGCCCCGGGACTAGCGGGGGGTGGGGCACAGATACGCAGTATTTT,CASSPGTSGGWGTDTQYF
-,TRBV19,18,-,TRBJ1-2,TGTGCCAGTCGCCCAAACAGGGCAGATTCCGAAGCTAACTATGGCTACACCTTC,CASRPNRADSEANYGYTF
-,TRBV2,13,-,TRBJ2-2,TGTGCCAGCAGTGAGGGCAACACCGGGGAGCTGTTTTTT,CASSEGNTGELFF
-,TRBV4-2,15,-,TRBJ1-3,TGTGCCAGCAGCCAACAGGGTTCGGCTGGAAACACCATATATTTT,CASSQQGSAGNTIYF
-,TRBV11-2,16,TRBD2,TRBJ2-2,TGTGCCAGCAGCTCATCCGGGACTAGCGGGACCGGGGAGCTGTTTTTT,CASSSSGTSGTGELFF
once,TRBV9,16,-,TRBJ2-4,TGTGCCAGCAGCGGTTACAGGGAAAACGTGAAAAACATTCAGTACTTC,CASSGYRENVKNIQYF
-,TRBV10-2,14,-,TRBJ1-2,TGCGCCAGCAGTGAGTCGAGGAACTTCTATGGCTACACCTTC,CASSESRNFYGYTF
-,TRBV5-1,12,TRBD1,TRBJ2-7,TGCGCCAGCAGCATTCAGGGGGCCGAGCAGTACTTC,CASSIQGAEQYF
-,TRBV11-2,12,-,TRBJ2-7,TGTGCCAGCAGCTCTCCGACAGCCGAGCAGTACTTC,CASSSPTAEQYF
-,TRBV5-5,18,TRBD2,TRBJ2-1,TGTGCCAGCAGCTGGGGACTAGCGGGGGTGAGCTCCTACAATGAGCAGTTCTTC,CASSWGLAGVSSYNEQFF
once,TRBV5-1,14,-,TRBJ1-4,TGCGCCAGCGGTACCGGAGCAACTAATGAAAAACTGTTTTTT,CASGTGATNEKLFF
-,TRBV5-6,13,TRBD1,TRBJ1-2,TGTGCCAGCAGCGGGACAGTTAACTATGGCTACACCTTC,CASSGTVNYGYTF
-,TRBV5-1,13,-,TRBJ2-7,TGCGCCAGCAGCTTGGACAGGTACTACGAGCAGTACTTC,CASSLDRYYEQYF
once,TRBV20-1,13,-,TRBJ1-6,TGCAGTGCTAGTCGGGATCTTAATTCACCCCTCCACTTT,CSASRDLNSPLHF
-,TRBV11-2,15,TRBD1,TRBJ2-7,TGTGCCAGCAGCCCTACAGGGGACAACTCCTACGAGCAGTACTTC,CASSPTGDNSYEQYF
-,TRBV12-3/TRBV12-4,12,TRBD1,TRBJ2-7,TGTGCCAGCGGGTGGACAGGGGCTAAGCGGTACTTC,CASGWTGAKRYF
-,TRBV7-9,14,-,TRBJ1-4,TGTGCCAGCAGCTTAGTACAGCTTAATGAAAAACTGTTTTTT,CASSLVQLNEKLFF
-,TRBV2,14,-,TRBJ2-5,TGTGCCAGCAGTCCCGACAAGGGGATGGAGACCCAGTACTTC,CASSPDKGMETQYF
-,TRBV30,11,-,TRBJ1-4,TGTGCCTGGAGCGGGGGGGAAAAACTGTTTTTT,CAWSGGEKLFF
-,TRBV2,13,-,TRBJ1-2,TGTGCCAGCAGCAGGGTCGTAAGCTATGGCTACACCTTC,CASSRVVSYGYTF
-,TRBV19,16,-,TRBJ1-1,TGTGCCAGTAGTATGGTCGGGGGGACTCTAGGTACTGAAGCTTTCTTT,CASSMVGGTLGTEAFF
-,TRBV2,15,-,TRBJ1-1,TGTGCCAGCAGTGAAGACAGAGCAGGGAGGACTGAAGCTTTCTTT,CASSEDRAGRTEAFF
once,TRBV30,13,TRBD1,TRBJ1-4,TGTGCCTGGAGTTCAGGGGACAGGGACAAACTGTTTTTT,CAWSSGDRDKLFF
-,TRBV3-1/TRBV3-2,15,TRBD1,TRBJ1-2,TGTGCCAGCAGCCTACAGGGGCGCGAAAACTATGGCTACACCTTC,CASSLQGRENYGYTF
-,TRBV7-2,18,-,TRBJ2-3,TGTGCCAGCAGCTTCCAGGGATCCGACTCTATTAGCACAGATACGCAGTATTTT,CASSFQGSDSISTDTQYF
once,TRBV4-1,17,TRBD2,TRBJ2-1,TGCGCCAGCAGCCAGCCGGGACTAGCGGGGGGGCAAAATGAGCAGTTCTTC,CASSQPGLAGGQNEQFF